This entry lists 30 T cell receptor beta chains sequenced from one sample in a study of blood T cells in healthy people across ages. Then a second PCR, running roughly 7 to 11 cycles, was carried out with a sample-barcoded 5' primer and a J-beta primer mix. TCRdb re-analysed the 5' RACE reads in MiXCR, keeping a single row per CDR3 protein. This table holds 800,000 or so distinct CDR3 sequences, 25% found once. These same data were also listed under a study on T cells of mothers and their children.

The material sequenced was blood. These receptors were taken from a boy younger than 18 in good health.

This clonotype has a handful of counts. The CDR3 spells CASSPMRDLFF. As DNA, the CDR3 is TGTGCCAGCAGCCCAATGAGGGATCTATTCTTC. The V and J genes are TRBV16 and TRBJ2-1; maybe TRBD2 (5 bases). Trimming cost V 4 bases and J 16 bases, with 14 bases left between them. CDR3 length: 11 amino acids. In germline, CDR1 is KGHSY, CDR2 FQNENV.

The chain carries TRBV20-1 and TRBJ2-7; 9 nucleotides agree with TRBD2. V lost 0 bases, J lost 0 bases, and 6 bases stayed unmatched. Germline V CDR1 and CDR2: DFQATT, SNEGSKA (reference sequence). This CDR3 region has 16 residues. The CDR3 sequence: CSARDPSSGSSYEQYF. CDR3 sequence (DNA): TGCAGTGCTAGAGATCCTAGTAGCGGGAGCTCCTACGAGCAGTACTTC.

In its sample, this clonotype was seen a few times. The V gene is TRBV6-5, the J gene TRBJ2-3; 8 nucleotides line up with TRBD2. Trimming cost V 6 bases and J 15 bases; bases outside gene matches: 14. Germline values: CDR1 MNHEY, CDR2 SVGAGI. CDR3 size: 13 residues. DNA of the CDR3: TGTGCCAGCAGCATCACTATTCTAGCGGGTGAATATTTT. It is translated as CASSITILAGEYF.

CDR3 sequence reads: CASSLRASGRVNEQYF. In DNA form, the CDR3 reads TGTGCCAGCAGCTTAAGGGCTAGCGGGAGGGTAAACGAGCAGTACTTC. The chain links TRBV7-2 to TRBJ2-5; TRBD2 agrees at 12 bases. The DNA matches TRBJ2-7 better at its end, which makes the J call doubtful. CDR3 length equals 16 residues. Germline CDR1 and CDR2: SGHTA and FQGNSA.

This clonotype has more than one count but fewer than ten. The genes are TRBV7-2 and TRBJ2-6; 9 bases fit TRBD2. The germline V gene encodes CDR1 SGHTA and CDR2 FQGNSA. The ends lost 3 bases at V and 4 bases at J; junction bases unmatched: 19. This CDR3 has 21 residues. The CDR3: CASSFRSAGGPSILGANVLTF. The CDR3 coding sequence is TGTGCCAGCAGCTTTCGGTCTGCGGGAGGGCCTTCGATTCTGGGGGCCAACGTCCTGACTTTC.

V usage is TRBV4-3 and J usage is TRBJ1-6; perhaps TRBD1 as D (6 bases). From germline, CDR1 is LGHNA and CDR2 YSLEER. The CDR3 covers 15 residues. Trimming removed 1 base from V and 8 bases from J, with 12 bases in between. The CDR3 DNA reads TGCGCCAGCAGCCAAGTTTCGGGGGGCGATTCACCCCTCCACTTT. Residues: CASSQVSGGDSPLHF.

This clonotype occurred many times. This chain connects TRBV18 to TRBJ1-6; tentatively, D is TRBD1 (5 bases). This CDR3 spans 15 amino acids. The V end was cut by 2 bases, the J end by 7 bases, with 12 bases between. Germline CDR1 KGHSH, CDR2 LQKENI. The DNA of the CDR3 is TGTGCCAGCTCACCAGACAGAGCGCGGAATTCACCCCTCCACTTT. It codes for CASSPDRARNSPLHF.

This chain uses TRBV7-9 with TRBJ2-3; the match to TRBD1 covers 8 bases. With V trimmed by 1 base and J by 3 bases, 3 bases remained unmatched. Germline loops: CDR1 SEHNR, CDR2 FQNEAQ (reference sequence). The CDR3 runs 15 residues. CDR3 in amino acids: CASSLDQGATDTQYF. The CDR3, as DNA: TGTGCCAGCAGCTTAGATCAGGGGGCTACAGATACGCAGTATTTT.

In this sample, this clonotype turned up a few times. The chain carries TRBV7-3 and TRBJ2-4; 10 bases agree with TRBD1. The CDR3 runs to 17 residues. V dropped 5 bases and J dropped 9; count of bases not matched to a gene: 16. From germline, CDR1 is SGHTA and CDR2 FQGTGA. CDR3 loop: CASSPQGTGQGLGIQYF. As DNA, the CDR3 is TGTGCCAGCAGCCCCCAGGGAACGGGACAGGGGTTAGGCATTCAGTACTTC.

V is TRBV29-1 and J is TRBJ1-2; 7 positions agree with TRBD1. Germline CDR1 reads SQVTM; CDR2 reads ANQGSEA. Unmatched junction bases numbered 5, after V lost 7 bases and J lost 3 bases. This CDR3 is built from 12 residues. CDR3 in amino acids: CSAGDSYYGYTF. Here the CDR3 DNA reads TGCAGCGCAGGGGACAGCTACTATGGCTACACCTTC.

The V gene is TRBV5-1, the J gene TRBJ2-1; 8 bases fit TRBD2. The CDR3 has 16 residues. After removal of 2 bases from V and 0 bases from J, the junction contained 4 bases not matched to a gene. Germline CDR1 and CDR2: SGHRS and YFSETQ. CDR3 amino acids: CASSFQSGSSYNEQFF. The CDR3 nucleotides read TGCGCCAGCAGCTTCCAAAGCGGGAGCTCCTACAATGAGCAGTTCTTC.

This clonotype was seen only once. The V and J genes are TRBV28 and TRBJ1-3; no clear D. CDR1 is MDHEN and CDR2 is SYDVKM in the germline V gene. This CDR3 is 12 amino acids long. V lost 6 bases to trimming and J lost 9 bases, with 12 bases between them. The CDR3 DNA reads as TGTGCCAGCAGCACTCTCACGGGCACCATATATTTT. This translates into CASSTLTGTIYF.

This clonotype showed up just a few times. The chain carries TRBV6-2 or TRBV6-3 and TRBJ2-5; TRBD1 matches at 7 bases. This CDR3 has 15 residues. Germline-derived CDR1 and CDR2 are MNHEY and SVGEGT. J lost 0 bases, V lost 6 bases, and 7 bases had no gene match. The CDR3 sequence is CASRLPGQDQETQYF. The CDR3 DNA is TGTGCCAGCAGACTCCCTGGACAGGACCAAGAGACCCAGTACTTC.

The chain recombines TRBV6-1 with TRBJ1-2; unclear D gene. This CDR3 comprises 14 residues. The V and J ends lost 2 bases and 2 bases respectively, with 9 bases between them. Germline CDR1 MNHNS, CDR2 SASEGT. This CDR3 reads CASSESGKNYGYTF. The CDR3 DNA sequence: TGTGCCAGCAGTGAATCCGGGAAAAACTATGGCTACACCTTC.

V gene TRBV7-8 combines with J gene TRBJ2-1, with 13 bases aligning to TRBD2. This CDR3 spans 16 amino acids. J lost 7 bases, V lost 3 bases, and 6 bases had no gene match. Germline assignment: CDR1 SGHVS and CDR2 FQNEAQ. DNA for the CDR3: TGTGCCAGCAGCTTCGGACTAGCGGGGGTCGGGAATGAGCAGTTCTTC. As protein: CASSFGLAGVGNEQFF. The full variable domain, rest sourced from reference TRBV7-8 and TRBJ2-1, is GAGVSQSPRYKVAKRGQDVALRCDPISGHVSLFWYQQALGQGPEFLTYFQNEAQLDKSGLPSDRFFAERPEGSVSTLKIQRTQQEDSAVYLCASSFGLAGVGNEQFFGPGTRLTVL.

Worth noting for this clonotype: Mismatch with germline at one junction end may stem from a read error. The CDR3 sequence: CSGLGLDSYKQYF. The CDR3 coding sequence is TGCAGCGGTCTGGGACTGGACTCCTACAAGCAGTACTTC. The chain links TRBV29-1 to TRBJ2-7; D is possibly TRBD2 (6 bases). The CDR3 sequence is 13 residues long. Germline CDR1 reads SQVTM; CDR2 reads ANQGSEA.

The rearrangement joins TRBV7-6 to TRBJ2-1; no definite D call. Trimming took off 5 bases at V and 8 bases at J, with 13 bases between the two ends. CDR1 and CDR2 from the germline V gene are SGHVS and FNYEAQ. CDR3 size: 13 residues. The CDR3 spells CASSRSNWDEQFF. The CDR3 DNA sequence: TGTGCCAGCAGCCGGAGTAATTGGGATGAGCAGTTCTTC.

V and J are TRBV12-3 or TRBV12-4 and TRBJ2-5; tentatively, D is TRBD2 (5 bases). The J call may be incorrect, as the DNA end agrees better with TRBJ2-1. CDR3 length equals 13 residues. This CDR3 is CASSLGTPGEQFF. In DNA, the CDR3 is TGTGCCAGCAGTTTAGGGACTCCCGGCGAGCAGTTCTTC.

This clonotype was detected only a few times. The chain uses TRBV20-1 and TRBJ1-5; D call uncertain. Trimming removed 3 bases from V and 4 bases from J, with 10 bases in between. The CDR3 length is 13 residues. CDR1 and CDR2 from the germline V gene are DFQATT and SNEGSKA (reference sequence). CDR3 nucleotide sequence: TGCAGTGCTAGTCGCTCTTTAAATCAGCCCCAGCATTTT. It encodes CSASRSLNQPQHF.

This chain connects TRBV4-2 to TRBJ2-5; D tentatively fits TRBD1 or TRBD2 (6 bases each). The CDR3 runs 15 residues. V lost 4 bases and J 3 bases, leaving 15 bases between the germline ends. Germline loops: CDR1 LGHNA, CDR2 YNFKEQ. The CDR3, as DNA: TGTGCCAGCAGCCCAGTCGGGGGCGGGGAAGAGACCCAGTACTTC. Translating it yields CASSPVGGGEETQYF.

This clonotype was observed a few times. J is TRBJ2-1 and V is TRBV11-1; 10 positions match TRBD2. This CDR3 region has 14 residues. V trimming: 6 bases; J trimming: 10 bases; junction bases outside the gene matches: 9. Germline values: CDR1 SGHAT, CDR2 FQDESV (reference sequence). The CDR3 here is CASRRLAGADEQFF. In DNA, the CDR3 is TGTGCCAGCAGGAGGCTAGCGGGAGCGGACGAGCAGTTCTTC. Variable domain in full (rest from reference TRBV11-1 and TRBJ2-1): EAEVAQSPRYKITEKSQAVAFWCDPISGHATLYWYRQILGQGPELLVQFQDESVVDDSQLPKDRFSAERLKGVDSTLKIQPAELGDSAMYLCASRRLAGADEQFFGPGTRLTVL.

This clonotype turned up a few times. This chain joins TRBV12-3 or TRBV12-4 and TRBJ2-7, with 8 bases fitting TRBD2. The V segment lost 5 bases and the J segment 8 bases; nucleotides outside the gene matches: 14. The CDR3 loop spans 15 amino acids. CDR3 loop: CASSPRDSGDRKQYF. For the CDR3, the DNA is TGTGCCAGCAGTCCCCGTGATAGCGGGGATAGGAAGCAGTACTTC.

The chain combines TRBV28 with TRBJ2-5; the match to TRBD1 covers 7 bases. This CDR3 region has 17 residues. From germline, CDR1 is MDHEN and CDR2 SYDVKM. The ends lost 2 bases at V and 2 bases at J; junction bases unmatched: 11. The CDR3 DNA sequence: TGTGCCAGCAGTTTACTTCGTGGGGGCAGGGGGCAAGAGACCCAGTACTTC. Residues: CASSLLRGGRGQETQYF. Filled out from reference TRBV28 and TRBJ2-5, the complete variable domain reads DVKVTQSSRYLVKRTGEKVFLECVQDMDHENMFWYRQDPGLGLRLIYFSYDVKMKEKGDIPEGYSVSREKKERFSLILESASTNQTSMYLCASSLLRGGRGQETQYFGPGTRLLVL.

V gene TRBV7-7 combines with J gene TRBJ2-2, with a weak D call TRBD2 (7 bases). The CDR3 sequence is 14 residues long. The germline V gene encodes CDR1 SSHAT and CDR2 FNYEAQ (reference sequence). The CDR3 nucleotides are TGTGCTATCTCAGCCAGGGGAGGGACCGGGGAGCTGTTTTTT. Its protein product is CAISARGGTGELFF.

The chain recombines TRBV27 with TRBJ2-5, with 9 bases aligning to TRBD1. With 6 bases clipped from V and 4 bases from J, the junction kept 15 bases outside the gene matches. Germline lookup yields CDR1 MNHEY and CDR2 SMNVEV (reference sequence). The CDR3 loop spans 17 amino acids. The CDR3 spells CASSTTVTGGGRETQYF. The CDR3 DNA follows: TGTGCCAGCAGCACCACGGTTACAGGGGGCGGGAGAGAGACCCAGTACTTC.

This chain connects TRBV12-3 or TRBV12-4 to TRBJ2-1, with TRBD2 as a possible D gene (6 bases). V was clipped by 6 bases and J by 3 bases, with 15 bases between them. The CDR3 runs to 15 residues. CDR3 sequence reads: CASRQTNGSYNEQFF. Written as DNA, the CDR3 is TGTGCCAGCAGACAAACTAACGGGAGCTACAATGAGCAGTTCTTC.

This clonotype was recorded at least ten times. V and J are TRBV20-1 and TRBJ2-5, with a tentative D call TRBD2 (6 bases). V was clipped by 6 bases and J by 3 bases, with 11 bases between them. The germline CDR1 and CDR2 sequences are DFQATT and SNEGSKA (reference sequence). The CDR3 has 12 amino acids. The chain's CDR3 is CSANGLKETQYF. CDR3 nucleotides: TGCAGTGCCAACGGACTAAAAGAGACCCAGTACTTC.

This clonotype came up a few times. V usage is TRBV29-1 and J usage is TRBJ2-7; no definite D call. Looked up from germline, CDR1 is SQVTM and CDR2 is ANQGSEA. This CDR3 has 13 residues. Trimming pared 6 bases from V and 0 bases from J, leaving 12 bases between. Here the CDR3 reads CSVRPMSSYEQYF. DNA of the CDR3: TGCAGCGTCCGACCGATGAGCTCCTACGAGCAGTACTTC.

This clonotype has a single count. A read error may produce the germline difference seen at one junction end. The chain recombines TRBV4-3 with TRBJ2-7; 9 bases line up with TRBD1. CDR3 length: 18 amino acids. Germline V gene data show CDR1 as LGHNA and CDR2 as YSLEER. In nucleotides, the CDR3 is TGCGCCAACAGCCAAGATTTGAGACAGGGGGGAGAAAAAAACGAACAGTACTTC. Encoded protein: CANSQDLRQGGEKNEQYF.

This clonotype was seen a few times. The chain joins TRBV12-3 or TRBV12-4 to TRBJ2-2, with 8 bases aligning to TRBD1. V was clipped by 3 bases and J by 4 bases; unmatched bases: 13. The CDR3 totals 18 residues. Written as DNA, the CDR3 is TGTGCCAGCAGTTTTGGGGACAGGAAAATTTTGAGCACCGGGGAGCTGTTTTTT. It is translated as CASSFGDRKILSTGELFF.